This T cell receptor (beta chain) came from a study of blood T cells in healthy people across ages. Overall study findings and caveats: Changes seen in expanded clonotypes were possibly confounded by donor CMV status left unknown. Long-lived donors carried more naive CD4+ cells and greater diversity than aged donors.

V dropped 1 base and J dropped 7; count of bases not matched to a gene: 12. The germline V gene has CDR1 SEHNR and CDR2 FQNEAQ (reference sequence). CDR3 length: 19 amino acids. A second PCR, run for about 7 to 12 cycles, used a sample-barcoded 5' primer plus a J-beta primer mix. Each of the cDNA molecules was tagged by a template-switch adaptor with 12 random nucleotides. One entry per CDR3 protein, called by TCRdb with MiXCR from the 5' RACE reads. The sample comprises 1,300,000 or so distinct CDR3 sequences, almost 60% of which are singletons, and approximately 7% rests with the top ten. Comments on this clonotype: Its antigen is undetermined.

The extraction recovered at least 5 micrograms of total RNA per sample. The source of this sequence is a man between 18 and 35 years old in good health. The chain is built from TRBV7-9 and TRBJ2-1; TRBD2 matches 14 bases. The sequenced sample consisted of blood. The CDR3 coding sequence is TGTGCCAGCAGCTTAGGACTAGCGGGAGGGCCGAGTGGGAAGAATGAGCAGTTCTTC. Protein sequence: CASSLGLAGGPSGKNEQFF.